This T cell receptor (beta chain) was observed in a study of blood T cells in healthy people across ages. This clonotype was observed at least ten times. The CDR3 runs to 15 residues. Deletions cut 4 bases from V and 2 bases from J, with 15 bases between. Per germline, CDR1 SGHTA and CDR2 FQGTGA. With a J-beta primer mix and a sample-barcoded 5' primer, a second PCR ran 7 to 11 cycles. MiXCR was run by TCRdb on the 5' RACE reads, yielding one entry per CDR3 protein. This sample has approximately 490,000 distinct CDR3 sequences, with around 24% found just once. The same sample was also used in a study of T cells of mothers and their children. That work contributes: A few healthy Caucasian mothers gave samples, and so did their six children. RNA extracted was entirely used for cDNA synthesis, approximately 1.5 ug per 15 ul.

This sequence joins TRBV7-3 and TRBJ2-7, with D unclear. This TCR came from a boy younger than 18 in good health. Sequenced: blood. CDR3 in DNA: TGTGCCAGCAGCTCCGACCAAGCGTCCCCCTACGAGCAGTACTTC. Its protein product is CASSSDQASPYEQYF.